This TCR beta chain derives from a study of cytomegalovirus exposure and HLA in healthy donors. Whole-study findings and limits: Sequence variants that were highly shared formed a cluster that was likely a sequencing artifact.

The primer mix had 60 Vbeta and 13 Jbeta primers. Some clones are missing from TCRdb's copy, which holds only in-frame ones; the method was immunoSEQ multiplex PCR. The clone table shows approximately 180,000 clones, with the ten largest holding 6.5%. CDR1 is MGHDK and CDR2 is SYGVNS in the germline V gene. After removal of 3 bases from V and 4 bases from J, the junction contained 4 bases not matched to a gene. The CDR3 has 15 residues. With respect to this clone: The antigen remains undetermined.

The rearrangement links TRBV25-1 to TRBJ1-1; 11 nucleotides align to TRBD1. The sequence was collected from a young man in good health and CMV-seronegative. The sample consisted of PBMCs. The CDR3 region is CASSDGQGARTEAFF. The DNA for the CDR3 is TGTGCCAGCAGTGATGGACAGGGGGCGCGCACTGAAGCTTTCTTT.